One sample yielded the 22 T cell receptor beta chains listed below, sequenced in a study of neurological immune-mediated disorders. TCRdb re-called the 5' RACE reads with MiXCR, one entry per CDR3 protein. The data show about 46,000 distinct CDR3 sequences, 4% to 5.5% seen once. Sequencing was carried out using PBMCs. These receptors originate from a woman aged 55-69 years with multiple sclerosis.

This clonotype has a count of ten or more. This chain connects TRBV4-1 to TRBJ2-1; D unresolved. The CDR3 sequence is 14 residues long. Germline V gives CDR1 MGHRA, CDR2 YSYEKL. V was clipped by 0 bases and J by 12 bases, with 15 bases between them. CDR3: CASSQEPSPVWQFF. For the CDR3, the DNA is TGCGCCAGCAGCCAAGAGCCTAGTCCCGTTTGGCAGTTCTTC.

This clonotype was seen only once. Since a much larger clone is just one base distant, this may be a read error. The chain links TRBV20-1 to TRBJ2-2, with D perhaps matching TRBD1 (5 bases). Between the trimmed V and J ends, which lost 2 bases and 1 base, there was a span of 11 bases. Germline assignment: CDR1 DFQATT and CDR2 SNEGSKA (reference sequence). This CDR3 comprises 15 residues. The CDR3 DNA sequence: TGCAGTGCTAGAAGAGCAGGGCTGAACACCGGGGAGCTGTTTTTT. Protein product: CSARRAGLNTGELFF.

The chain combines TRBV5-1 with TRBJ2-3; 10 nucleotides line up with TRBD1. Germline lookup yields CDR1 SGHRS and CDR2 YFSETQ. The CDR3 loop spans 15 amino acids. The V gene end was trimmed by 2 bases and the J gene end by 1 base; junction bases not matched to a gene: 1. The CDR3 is CASSFGTGGTDTQYF. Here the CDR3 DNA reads TGCGCCAGCAGCTTCGGGACAGGGGGCACAGATACGCAGTATTTT.

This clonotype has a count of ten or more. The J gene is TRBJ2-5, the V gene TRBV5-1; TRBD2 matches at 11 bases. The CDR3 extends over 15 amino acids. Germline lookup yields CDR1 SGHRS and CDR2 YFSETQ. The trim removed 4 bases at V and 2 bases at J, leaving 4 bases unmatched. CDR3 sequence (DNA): TGCGCCAGCAGCCGTGGGACTAGCGGACAAGAGACCCAGTACTTC. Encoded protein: CASSRGTSGQETQYF.

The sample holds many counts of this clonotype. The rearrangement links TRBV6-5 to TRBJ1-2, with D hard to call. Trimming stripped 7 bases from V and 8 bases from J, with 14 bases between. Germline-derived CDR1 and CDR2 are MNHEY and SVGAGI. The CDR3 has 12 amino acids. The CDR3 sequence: CASTRGGKGYTF. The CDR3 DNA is TGTGCCAGCACTCGAGGAGGGAAGGGCTACACCTTC.

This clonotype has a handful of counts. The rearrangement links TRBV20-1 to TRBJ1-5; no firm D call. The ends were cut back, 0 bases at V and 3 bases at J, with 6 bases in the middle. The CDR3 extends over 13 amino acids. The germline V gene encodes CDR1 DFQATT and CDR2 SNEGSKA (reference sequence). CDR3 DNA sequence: TGCAGTGCTAGAGAGGGGTCCAATCAGCCCCAGCATTTT. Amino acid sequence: CSAREGSNQPQHF.

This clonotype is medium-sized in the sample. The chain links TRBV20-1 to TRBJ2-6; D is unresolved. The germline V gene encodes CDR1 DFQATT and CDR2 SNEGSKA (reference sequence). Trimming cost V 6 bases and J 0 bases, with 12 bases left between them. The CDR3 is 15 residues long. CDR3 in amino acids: CSALPLYSGANVLTF. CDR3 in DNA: TGCAGTGCGTTACCTCTGTACTCTGGGGCCAACGTCCTGACTTTC.

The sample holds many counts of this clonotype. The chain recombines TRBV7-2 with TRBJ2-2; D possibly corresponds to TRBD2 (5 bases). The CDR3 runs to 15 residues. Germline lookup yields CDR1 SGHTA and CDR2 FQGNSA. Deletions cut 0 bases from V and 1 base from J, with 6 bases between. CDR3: CASSLAGVNTGELFF. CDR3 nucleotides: TGTGCCAGCAGCTTAGCCGGGGTGAACACCGGGGAGCTGTTTTTT. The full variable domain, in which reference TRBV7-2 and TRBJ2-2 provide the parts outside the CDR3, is GAGVSQSPSNKVTEKGKDVELRCDPISGHTALYWYRQSLGQGLEFLIYFQGNSAPDKSGLPSDRFSAERTGGSVSTLTIQRTQQEDSAVYLCASSLAGVNTGELFFGEGSRLTVL.

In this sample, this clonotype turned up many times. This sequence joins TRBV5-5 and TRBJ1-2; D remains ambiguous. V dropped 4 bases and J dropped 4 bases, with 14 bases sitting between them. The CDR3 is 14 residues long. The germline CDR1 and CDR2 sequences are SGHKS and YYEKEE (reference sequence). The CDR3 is CASSPRTLGYGYTF. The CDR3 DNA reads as TGTGCCAGCAGCCCCCGGACTTTAGGCTATGGCTACACCTTC. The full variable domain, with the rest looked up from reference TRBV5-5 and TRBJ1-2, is DAGVTQSPTHLIKTRGQQVTLRCSPISGHKSVSWYQQVLGQGPQFIFQYYEKEERGRGNFPDRFSARQFPNYSSELNVNALLLGDSALYLCASSPRTLGYGYTFGSGTRLTVV.

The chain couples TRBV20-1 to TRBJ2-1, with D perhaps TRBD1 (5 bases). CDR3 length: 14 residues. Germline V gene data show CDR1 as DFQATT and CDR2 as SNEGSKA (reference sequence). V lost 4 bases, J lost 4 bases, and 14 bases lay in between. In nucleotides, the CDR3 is TGCAGTGCTACCCGACAGAGTTTATACAATGAGCAGTTCTTC. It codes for CSATRQSLYNEQFF.

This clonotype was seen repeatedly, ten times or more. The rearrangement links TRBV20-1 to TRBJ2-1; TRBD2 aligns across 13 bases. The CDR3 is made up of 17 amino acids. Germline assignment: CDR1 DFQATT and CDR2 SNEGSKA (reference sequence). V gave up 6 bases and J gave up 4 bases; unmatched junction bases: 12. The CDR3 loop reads CSADAGLAGVSYNEQFF. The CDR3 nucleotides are TGCAGTGCCGACGCCGGACTAGCGGGAGTCTCTTACAATGAGCAGTTCTTC.

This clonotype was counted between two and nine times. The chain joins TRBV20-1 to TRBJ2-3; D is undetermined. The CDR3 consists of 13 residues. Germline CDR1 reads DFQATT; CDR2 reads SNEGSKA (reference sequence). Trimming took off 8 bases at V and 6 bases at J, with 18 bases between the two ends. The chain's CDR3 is CSTTFGPDDTQYF. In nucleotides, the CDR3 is TGCAGTACCACCTTTGGGCCGGATGATACGCAGTATTTT.

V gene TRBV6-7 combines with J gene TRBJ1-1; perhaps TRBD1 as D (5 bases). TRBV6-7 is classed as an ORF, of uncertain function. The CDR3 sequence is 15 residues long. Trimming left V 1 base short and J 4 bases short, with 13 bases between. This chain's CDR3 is CASSYWDGRGTEAFF. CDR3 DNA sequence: TGTGCCAGCAGTTACTGGGACGGGAGAGGCACTGAAGCTTTCTTT.

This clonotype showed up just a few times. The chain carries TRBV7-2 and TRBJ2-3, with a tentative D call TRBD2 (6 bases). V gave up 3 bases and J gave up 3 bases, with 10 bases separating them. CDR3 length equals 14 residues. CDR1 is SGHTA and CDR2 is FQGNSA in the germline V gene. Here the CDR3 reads CASSLGTPTDTQYF. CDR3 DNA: TGTGCCAGCAGCTTGGGGACTCCAACAGATACGCAGTATTTT.

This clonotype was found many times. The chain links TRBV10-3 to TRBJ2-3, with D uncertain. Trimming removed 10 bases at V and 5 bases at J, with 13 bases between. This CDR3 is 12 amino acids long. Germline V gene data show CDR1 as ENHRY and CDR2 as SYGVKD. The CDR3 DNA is TGTGCCAGCGGTAGAACCCAAGATACGCAGTATTTT. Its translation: CASGRTQDTQYF.

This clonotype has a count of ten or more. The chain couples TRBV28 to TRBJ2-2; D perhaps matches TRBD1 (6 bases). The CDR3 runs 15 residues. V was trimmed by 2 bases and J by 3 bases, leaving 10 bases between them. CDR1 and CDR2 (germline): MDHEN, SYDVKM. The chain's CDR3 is CASSLRGTYTGELFF. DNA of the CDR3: TGTGCCAGCAGTTTAAGGGGGACCTACACCGGGGAGCTGTTTTTT.

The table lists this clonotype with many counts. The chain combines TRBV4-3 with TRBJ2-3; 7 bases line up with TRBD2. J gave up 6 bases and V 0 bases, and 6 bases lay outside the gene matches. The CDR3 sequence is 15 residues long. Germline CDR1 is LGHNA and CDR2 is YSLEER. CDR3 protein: CASSQDALAEDTQYF. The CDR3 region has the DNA TGCGCCAGCAGCCAAGATGCGCTAGCGGAGGATACGCAGTATTTT.

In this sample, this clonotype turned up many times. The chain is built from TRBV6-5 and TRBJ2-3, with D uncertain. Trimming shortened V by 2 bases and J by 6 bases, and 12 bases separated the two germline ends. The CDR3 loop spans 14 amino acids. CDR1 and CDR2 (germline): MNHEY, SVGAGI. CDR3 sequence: CASSYQGTADTQYF. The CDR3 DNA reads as TGTGCCAGCAGTTACCAAGGAACGGCCGATACGCAGTATTTT.

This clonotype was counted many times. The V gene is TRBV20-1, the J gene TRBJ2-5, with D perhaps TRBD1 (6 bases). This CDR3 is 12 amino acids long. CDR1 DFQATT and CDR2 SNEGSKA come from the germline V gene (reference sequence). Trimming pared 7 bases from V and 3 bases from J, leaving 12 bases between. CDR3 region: CSVADRKETQYF. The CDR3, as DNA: TGCAGTGTTGCGGACAGAAAAGAGACCCAGTACTTC.

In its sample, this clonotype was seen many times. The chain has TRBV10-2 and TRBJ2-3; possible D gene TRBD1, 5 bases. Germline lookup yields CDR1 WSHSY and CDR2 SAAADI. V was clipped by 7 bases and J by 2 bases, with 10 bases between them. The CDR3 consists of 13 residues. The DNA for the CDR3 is TGCGCCAGCAAGGGGTCTATCACAGATACGCAGTATTTT. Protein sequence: CASKGSITDTQYF.

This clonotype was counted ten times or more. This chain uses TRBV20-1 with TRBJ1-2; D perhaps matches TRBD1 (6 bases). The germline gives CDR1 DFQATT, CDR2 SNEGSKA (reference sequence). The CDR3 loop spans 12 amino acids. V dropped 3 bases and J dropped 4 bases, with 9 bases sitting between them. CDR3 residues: CSASSGAYGYTF. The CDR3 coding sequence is TGCAGTGCTAGTTCGGGGGCCTATGGCTACACCTTC.

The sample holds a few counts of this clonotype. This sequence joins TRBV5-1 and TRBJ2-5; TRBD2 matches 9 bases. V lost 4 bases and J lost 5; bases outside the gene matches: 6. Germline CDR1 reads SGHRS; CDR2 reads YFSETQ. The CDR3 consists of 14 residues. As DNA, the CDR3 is TGCGCCAGCAGCCTACCCCTAGCGGGGGAGACCCAGTACTTC. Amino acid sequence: CASSLPLAGETQYF. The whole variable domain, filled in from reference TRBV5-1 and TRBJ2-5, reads KAGVTQTPRYLIKTRGQQVTLSCSPISGHRSVSWYQQTPGQGLQFLFEYFSETQRNKGNFPGRFSGRQFSNSRSEMNVSTLELGDSALYLCASSLPLAGETQYFGPGTRLLVL.